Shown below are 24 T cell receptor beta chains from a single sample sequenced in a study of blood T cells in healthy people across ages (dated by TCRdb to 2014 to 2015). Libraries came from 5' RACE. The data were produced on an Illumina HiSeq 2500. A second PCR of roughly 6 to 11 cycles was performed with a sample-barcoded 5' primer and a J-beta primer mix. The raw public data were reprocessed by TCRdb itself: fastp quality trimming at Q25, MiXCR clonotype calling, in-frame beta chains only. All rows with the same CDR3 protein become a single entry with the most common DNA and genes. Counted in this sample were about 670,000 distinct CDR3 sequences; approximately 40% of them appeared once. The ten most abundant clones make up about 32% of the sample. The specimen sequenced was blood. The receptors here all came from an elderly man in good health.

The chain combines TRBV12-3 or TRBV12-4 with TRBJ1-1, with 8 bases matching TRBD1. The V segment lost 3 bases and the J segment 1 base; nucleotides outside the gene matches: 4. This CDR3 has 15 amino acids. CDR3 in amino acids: CASSLGGTGNTEAFF. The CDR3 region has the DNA TGTGCCAGCAGTTTGGGTGGGACAGGGAACACTGAAGCTTTCTTT.

CDR3 sequence: CASSLIGGEVGEQYF. CDR3 DNA: TGCGCCAGCAGCTTGATCGGGGGGGAAGTGGGCGAGCAGTACTTC. This sequence joins TRBV5-1 and TRBJ2-5, with 8 positions matching TRBD2. The J call is uncertain, as TRBJ2-7 better fits the DNA end. Germline values: CDR1 SGHRS, CDR2 YFSETQ. The CDR3 covers 15 residues.

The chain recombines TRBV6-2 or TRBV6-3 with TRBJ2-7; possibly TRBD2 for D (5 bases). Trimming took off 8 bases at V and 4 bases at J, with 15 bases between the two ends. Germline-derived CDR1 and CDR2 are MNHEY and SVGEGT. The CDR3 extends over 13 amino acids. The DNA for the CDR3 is TGTGCCAGCGTGAGCTCTGCGGGTTACGAGCAGTACTTC. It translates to CASVSSAGYEQYF.

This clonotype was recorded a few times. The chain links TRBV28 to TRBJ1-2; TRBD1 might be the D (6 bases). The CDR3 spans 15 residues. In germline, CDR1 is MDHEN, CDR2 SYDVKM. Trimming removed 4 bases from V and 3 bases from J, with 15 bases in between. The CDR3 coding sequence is TGTGCCAGCAGTTCCTCCCGTGGGGGCGACTATGGCTACACCTTC. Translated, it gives CASSSSRGGDYGYTF.

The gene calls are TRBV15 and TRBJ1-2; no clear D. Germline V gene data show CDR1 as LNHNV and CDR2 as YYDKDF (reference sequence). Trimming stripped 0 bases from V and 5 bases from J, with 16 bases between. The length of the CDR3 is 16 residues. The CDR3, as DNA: TGTGCCACCAGCAGAGACACTTATAACAGTAATTATGGCTACACCTTC. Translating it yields CATSRDTYNSNYGYTF.

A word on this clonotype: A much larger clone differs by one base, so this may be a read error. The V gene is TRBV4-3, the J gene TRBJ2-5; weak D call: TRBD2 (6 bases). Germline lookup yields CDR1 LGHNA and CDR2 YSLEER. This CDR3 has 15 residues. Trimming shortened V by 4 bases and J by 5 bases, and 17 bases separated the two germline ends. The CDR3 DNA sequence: TGCGCCAGCAGCCTCGGGAGCAACCCCCGTGAGACCCAGTACTTC. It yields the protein CASSLGSNPRETQYF.

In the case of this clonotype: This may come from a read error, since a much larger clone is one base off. The CDR3 protein is CASSLVRGDYNKQFF. The CDR3 DNA reads as TGTGCCAGCAGTTTGGTGCGGGGCGACTACAATAAGCAGTTCTTC. The chain has TRBV6-5 and TRBJ2-1; TRBD2 might be the D (6 bases). Germline-derived CDR1 and CDR2 are MNHEY and SVGAGI. The CDR3 sequence is 15 residues long.

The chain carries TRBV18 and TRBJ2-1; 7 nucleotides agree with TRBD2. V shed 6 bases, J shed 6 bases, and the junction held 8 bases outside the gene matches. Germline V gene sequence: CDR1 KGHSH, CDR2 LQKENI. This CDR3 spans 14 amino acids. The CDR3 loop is CASSGGTTVNEQFF. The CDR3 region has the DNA TGTGCCAGCTCGGGGGGGACTACCGTCAATGAGCAGTTCTTC.

CDR3 coding DNA: TGTGCCAGCAGGCCCGAACTAGCGAACGAGCAGTACTTC. It yields the protein CASRPELANEQYF. This chain connects TRBV6-2 or TRBV6-3 to TRBJ2-4; the match to TRBD2 covers 7 bases. Gene TRBJ2-7 matches the end of the DNA better, so the J call may be wrong. The CDR3 consists of 13 residues. Germline-derived CDR1 and CDR2 are MNHEY and SVGEGT.

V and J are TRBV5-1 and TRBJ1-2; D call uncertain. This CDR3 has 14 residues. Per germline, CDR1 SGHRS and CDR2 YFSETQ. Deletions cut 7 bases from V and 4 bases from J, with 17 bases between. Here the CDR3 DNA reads TGCGCCAGCTCGCCCGGCATAGCTACCTATGGCTACACCTTC. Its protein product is CASSPGIATYGYTF. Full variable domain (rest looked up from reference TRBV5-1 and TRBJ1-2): KAGVTQTPRYLIKTRGQQVTLSCSPISGHRSVSWYQQTPGQGLQFLFEYFSETQRNKGNFPGRFSGRQFSNSRSEMNVSTLELGDSALYLCASSPGIATYGYTFGSGTRLTVV.

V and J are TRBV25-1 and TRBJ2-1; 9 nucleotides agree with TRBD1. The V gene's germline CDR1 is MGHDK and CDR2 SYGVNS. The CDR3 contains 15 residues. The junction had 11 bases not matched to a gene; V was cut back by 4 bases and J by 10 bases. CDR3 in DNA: TGTGCCAGCAGTGTCTCCGGGACAGGGCCCTACGAGCAGTTCTTC. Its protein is CASSVSGTGPYEQFF.

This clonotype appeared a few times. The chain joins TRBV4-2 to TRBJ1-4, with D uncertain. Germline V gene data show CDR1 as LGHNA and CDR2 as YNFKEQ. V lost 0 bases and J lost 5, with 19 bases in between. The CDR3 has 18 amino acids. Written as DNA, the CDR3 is TGTGCCAGCAGCCAAGAAGGAGGAACCGCAACCTACAATGAAAAACTGTTTTTT. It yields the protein CASSQEGGTATYNEKLFF.

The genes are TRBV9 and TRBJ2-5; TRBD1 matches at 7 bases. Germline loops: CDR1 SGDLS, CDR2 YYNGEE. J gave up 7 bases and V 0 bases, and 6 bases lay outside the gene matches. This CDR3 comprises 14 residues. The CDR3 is CASSVAQGWGTQYF. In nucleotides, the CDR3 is TGTGCCAGCAGCGTAGCACAGGGGTGGGGGACCCAGTACTTC.

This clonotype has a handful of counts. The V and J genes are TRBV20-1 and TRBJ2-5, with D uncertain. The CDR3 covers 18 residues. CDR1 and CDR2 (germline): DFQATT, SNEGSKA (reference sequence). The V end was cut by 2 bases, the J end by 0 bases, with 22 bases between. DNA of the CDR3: TGCAGTGCTAGAATGGGCGGCTTTGGAACCCAGTACCAAGAGACCCAGTACTTC. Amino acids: CSARMGGFGTQYQETQYF.

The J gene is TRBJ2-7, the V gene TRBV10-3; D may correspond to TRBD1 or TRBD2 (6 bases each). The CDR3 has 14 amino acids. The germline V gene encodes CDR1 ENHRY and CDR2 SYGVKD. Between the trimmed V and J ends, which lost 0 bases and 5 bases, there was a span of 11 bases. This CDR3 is CAISESAGEDEQYF. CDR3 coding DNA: TGTGCCATCAGTGAGTCGGCAGGGGAGGACGAGCAGTACTTC.

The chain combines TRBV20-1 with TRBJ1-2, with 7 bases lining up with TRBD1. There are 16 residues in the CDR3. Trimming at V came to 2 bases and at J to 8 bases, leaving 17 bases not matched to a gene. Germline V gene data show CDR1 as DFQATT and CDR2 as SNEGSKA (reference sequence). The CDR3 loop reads CSARSLGTGQMAGYTF. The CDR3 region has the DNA TGCAGTGCTAGAAGTCTGGGCACGGGACAGATGGCAGGCTACACCTTC.

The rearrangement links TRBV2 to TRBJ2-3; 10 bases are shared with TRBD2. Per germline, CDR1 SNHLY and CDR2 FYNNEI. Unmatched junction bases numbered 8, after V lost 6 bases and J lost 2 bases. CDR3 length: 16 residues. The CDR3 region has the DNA TGTGCCAGCAGCGCCACTAGCGGGGCTCTCACAGATACGCAGTATTTT. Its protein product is CASSATSGALTDTQYF.

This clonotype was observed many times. CDR3 residues: CASGTLGGQETQYF. In nucleotides, the CDR3 is TGTGCCAGCGGAACGCTAGGGGGACAAGAGACCCAGTACTTC. The chain employs TRBV7-2 and TRBJ2-5, with D perhaps TRBD1 (6 bases). Per the germline V gene, CDR1 is SGHTA and CDR2 is FQGNSA. V lost 8 bases and J lost 2, with 15 bases in between. The CDR3 contains 14 residues.

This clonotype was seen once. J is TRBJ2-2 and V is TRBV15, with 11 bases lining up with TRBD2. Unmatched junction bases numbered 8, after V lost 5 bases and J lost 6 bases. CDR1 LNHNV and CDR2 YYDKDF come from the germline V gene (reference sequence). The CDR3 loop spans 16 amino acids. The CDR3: CATSGTSGSVAGELFF. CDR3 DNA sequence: TGTGCCACCAGCGGCACTAGCGGGAGTGTGGCCGGGGAGCTGTTTTTT.

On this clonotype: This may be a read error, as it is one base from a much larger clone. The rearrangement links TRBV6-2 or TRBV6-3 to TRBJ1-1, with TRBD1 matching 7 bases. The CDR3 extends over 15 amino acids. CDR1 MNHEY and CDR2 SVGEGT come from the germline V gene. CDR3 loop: CTSGSTGQPNTEAFF. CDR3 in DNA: TGTACCAGCGGTTCGACGGGACAGCCCAACACTGAAGCTTTCTTT.

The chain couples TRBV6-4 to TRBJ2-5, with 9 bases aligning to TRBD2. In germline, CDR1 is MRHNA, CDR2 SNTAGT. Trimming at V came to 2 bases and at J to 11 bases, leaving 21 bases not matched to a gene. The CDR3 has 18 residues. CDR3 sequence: CASSDGVLRRGGYNEQYF. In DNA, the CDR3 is TGTGCCAGCAGTGACGGAGTTCTTAGGCGGGGGGGCTACAATGAGCAGTACTTC.

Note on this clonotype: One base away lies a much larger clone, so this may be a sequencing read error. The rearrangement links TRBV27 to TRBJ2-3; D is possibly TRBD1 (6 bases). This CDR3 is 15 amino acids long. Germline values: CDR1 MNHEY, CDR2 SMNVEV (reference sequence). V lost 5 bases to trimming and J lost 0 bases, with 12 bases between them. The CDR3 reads CASSLGHVSTDTQYF. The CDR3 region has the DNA TGTGCCAGCAGTCTGGGACATGTCAGCACAGATACGCAGTATTTT.

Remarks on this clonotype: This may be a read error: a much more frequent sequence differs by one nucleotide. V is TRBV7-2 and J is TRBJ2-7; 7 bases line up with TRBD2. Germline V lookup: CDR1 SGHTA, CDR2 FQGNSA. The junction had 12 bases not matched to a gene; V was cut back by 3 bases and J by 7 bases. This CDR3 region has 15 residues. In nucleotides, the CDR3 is TGTGCCAGCAGCTTGCCGGCTAGCGGAGACAATGAGCAGTACTTC. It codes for CASSLPASGDNEQYF.

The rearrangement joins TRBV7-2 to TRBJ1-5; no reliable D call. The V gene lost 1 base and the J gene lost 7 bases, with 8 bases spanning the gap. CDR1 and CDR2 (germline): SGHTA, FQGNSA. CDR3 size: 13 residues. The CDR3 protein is CASSLGLGQPQHF. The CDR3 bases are TGTGCCAGCAGCTTAGGATTAGGACAGCCCCAGCATTTT.